Following are 7 T cell receptor beta chains from one sample sequenced in a study of blood T cell repertoires in COVID-19. The protocol was immunoSEQ multiplex PCR, while the TCRdb copy is restricted to in-frame clones and leaves out a portion. The sample contains about 190,000 clones, over 80% of which appear only once. Input material: peripheral blood. The receptors come from a woman in her forties with acute or convalescent COVID-19.

The V and J genes are TRBV5-1 and TRBJ2-2; 12 bases fit TRBD2. Per germline, CDR1 SGHRS and CDR2 YFSETQ. With 4 bases clipped from V and 3 bases from J, the junction kept 4 bases outside the gene matches. This CDR3 spans 16 amino acids. The CDR3 bases are TGCGCCAGCAGCAGAGGGACTAGCGGGTACACCGGGGAGCTGTTTTTT. Amino acids: CASSRGTSGYTGELFF.

This chain uses TRBV7-8 with TRBJ2-7, with D possibly TRBD2 on 6 matching bases. V was cut by 5 bases and J by 2 bases, with 16 bases left in between. Germline V lookup: CDR1 SGHVS, CDR2 FQNEAQ. The length of the CDR3 is 15 residues. The CDR3 DNA reads TGTGCCAGCAGCCGAGCCTTGGGCGGGGCCTACGAGCAGTACTTC. Its protein is CASSRALGGAYEQYF.

V gene TRBV10-3 combines with J gene TRBJ1-2; D call uncertain. Germline V gene sequence: CDR1 ENHRY, CDR2 SYGVKD. Trimming left V 2 bases short and J 3 bases short, with 13 bases between. The CDR3 runs to 15 residues. CDR3 in DNA: TGTGCCATCAGTGAGCTCTTGACTCGAGACTATGGCTACACCTTC. Its translation: CAISELLTRDYGYTF.

The chain couples TRBV5-5 to TRBJ1-3; D is unresolved. The V and J ends lost 5 bases and 3 bases respectively, with 6 bases between them. The CDR3 is 12 amino acids. Per germline, CDR1 SGHKS and CDR2 YYEKEE (reference sequence). CDR3 sequence: CASSFIGNTIYF. CDR3 coding DNA: TGTGCCAGCAGTTTCATTGGAAACACCATATATTTT.

This clone has only a few counts. This sequence joins TRBV11-2 and TRBJ2-5; TRBD2 is a possible D gene (6 bases). The CDR3 runs to 14 residues. Trimming cost V 3 bases and J 2 bases, with 10 bases left between them. CDR1 SGHAT and CDR2 FQNNGV come from the germline V gene. This CDR3 reads CASSFQAGQETQYF. DNA for the CDR3: TGTGCCAGCAGCTTCCAGGCGGGGCAAGAGACCCAGTACTTC.

This CDR3 is CASSVQGAPDYGYTF. DNA for the CDR3: TGTGCCAGCAGCGTCCAGGGGGCGCCTGACTATGGCTACACCTTC. J is TRBJ1-2 and V is TRBV7-9; 8 nucleotides match TRBD1. The CDR3 is made up of 15 amino acids. The J segment lost 3 bases and the V segment lost 5 bases, leaving 8 bases of the junction unmatched. Germline CDR1 is SEHNR and CDR2 is FQNEAQ (reference sequence). Full variable domain (rest looked up from reference TRBV7-9 and TRBJ1-2): DTGVSQNPRHKITKRGQNVTFRCDPISEHNRLYWYRQTLGQGPEFLTYFQNEAQLEKSRLLSDRFSAERPKGSFSTLEIQRTEQGDSAMYLCASSVQGAPDYGYTFGSGTRLTVV.

The chain combines TRBV10-3 with TRBJ1-6; 7 bases fit TRBD1. Germline CDR1 is ENHRY and CDR2 is SYGVKD. This CDR3 contains 15 residues. The V gene end was trimmed by 8 bases and the J gene end by 1 base; junction bases not matched to a gene: 5. CDR3 protein: CAISQGGSYNSPLHF. DNA of the CDR3: TGTGCCATCTCGCAGGGGGGTTCCTATAATTCACCCCTCCACTTT.